A single sample gave rise to the 31 T cell receptor beta chains below, sequenced in a study of spatial heterogeneity in lung cancer. Study-wide findings and caveats: Mutation tallies in tumors tracked expanded intratumoral alpha and beta TCR counts.

A single record per CDR3 protein comes from TCRdb applying MiXCR to the 5' RACE reads. The sample includes over 15,000 distinct CDR3 sequences, around 5% of them seen just once. For these TCRs, the target antigens are not known. Time point denoted: sample taken at primary tumor resection. The source was lung tumor tissue, collected at surgery. These receptors came from a female donor with early-stage non-small cell lung cancer.

This clonotype has at least ten counts. This beta chain appears as a stray read in a library generated for alpha chains; its size is not informative. J is TRBJ2-2 and V is TRBV6-1, with D hard to call. Germline CDR1 reads MNHNS; CDR2 reads SASEGT. This CDR3 has 15 residues. Trimming pared 2 bases from V and 5 bases from J, leaving 12 bases between. This CDR3 is CASSEFPMYTGELFF. In DNA form, the CDR3 reads TGTGCCAGCAGTGAATTCCCCATGTATACCGGGGAGCTGTTTTTT.

This clonotype was found many times. This beta chain is a stray sequence in a library constructed for alpha chains; its clone size is not meaningful. The V gene is TRBV9, the J gene TRBJ2-1, with TRBD2 identical over 10 bases. Germline CDR1 SGDLS, CDR2 YYNGEE. V gave up 1 base and J gave up 2 bases; unmatched junction bases: 0. CDR3 length: 15 residues. CDR3 nucleotide sequence: TGTGCCAGCAGCGTACTAGCGGGGGCCTACAATGAGCAGTTCTTC. Its protein is CASSVLAGAYNEQFF.

This clonotype was seen ten or more times. The size of this beta chain means little, since it is a stray read in a library made for alpha chains. V gene TRBV7-9 combines with J gene TRBJ1-5, with 7 bases fitting TRBD1. V was clipped by 5 bases and J by 1 base; unmatched bases: 2. In germline, CDR1 is SEHNR, CDR2 FQNEAQ (reference sequence). The CDR3 has 14 amino acids. CDR3 sequence reads: CASSQGQSNQPQHF. DNA of the CDR3: TGTGCCAGCAGCCAGGGACAGAGCAATCAGCCCCAGCATTTT.

Many counts were recorded for this clonotype. The library was prepared for alpha chains; this beta chain is a stray read, so its frequency means little. The J gene is TRBJ2-7, the V gene TRBV5-1; no definite D call. The CDR3 runs 15 residues. Germline-derived CDR1 and CDR2 are SGHRS and YFSETQ. V lost 4 bases and J lost 5, with 19 bases in between. CDR3 protein: CASSLAGNPTHEQYF. CDR3 sequence (DNA): TGCGCCAGCAGCCTGGCTGGGAATCCTACGCACGAGCAGTACTTC. Variable domain in full (rest from reference TRBV5-1 and TRBJ2-7): KAGVTQTPRYLIKTRGQQVTLSCSPISGHRSVSWYQQTPGQGLQFLFEYFSETQRNKGNFPGRFSGRQFSNSRSEMNVSTLELGDSALYLCASSLAGNPTHEQYFGPGTRLTVT.

By sample fraction, this clonotype is medium-sized. This beta chain was picked up by a library intended for alpha chains and is off target, so its count carries little meaning. CDR3 in DNA: TGTGCCAGCAGCACCATTAGCGGGAGAGCGAAACAAGAGACCCAGTACTTC. Translating gives CASSTISGRAKQETQYF. The chain has TRBV7-8 and TRBJ2-5; 9 bases fit TRBD2. This CDR3 spans 17 amino acids. V shed 5 bases, J shed 2 bases, and the junction held 12 bases outside the gene matches. CDR1 and CDR2 (germline): SGHVS, FQNEAQ.

This clonotype was counted at least ten times. This beta chain is a stray read from a library made for alpha chains; its abundance is not meaningful. The rearrangement links TRBV20-1 to TRBJ2-1, with D hard to call. The CDR3 loop spans 10 amino acids. In germline, CDR1 is DFQATT, CDR2 SNEGSKA (reference sequence). V lost 6 bases to trimming and J lost 4 bases, with 4 bases between them. The CDR3 bases are TGCAGTGCCCAGTACAATGAGCAGTTCTTC. It is translated as CSAQYNEQFF.

In the case of this clonotype: Little can be read into the size of this beta chain, an off-target read in a library designed for alpha chains. This chain uses TRBV7-9 with TRBJ1-2; D remains unclear. Germline CDR1 and CDR2: SEHNR and FQNEAQ (reference sequence). Trimming shortened V by 1 base and J by 6 bases, and 9 bases separated the two germline ends. CDR3 length: 13 residues. The CDR3 DNA follows: TGTGCCAGCAGCTTAGACACACAGAATGGCTACACCTTC. This sequence encodes CASSLDTQNGYTF.

The table lists this clonotype with many counts. This beta chain came through as a stray read in a library set up for alpha chains, and its size says little. The rearrangement uses TRBV20-1 and TRBJ2-3; 10 bases line up with TRBD2. This CDR3 has 15 amino acids. Germline V lookup: CDR1 DFQATT, CDR2 SNEGSKA (reference sequence). The junction had 7 bases not matched to a gene; V was cut back by 5 bases and J by 2 bases. The DNA for the CDR3 is TGCAGTGCTTCAAAGCGGGAGGGAGACACAGATACGCAGTATTTT. Residues: CSASKREGDTDTQYF.

This clonotype was recorded many times. This beta chain lies outside the target of a library built for alpha chains; its clone size means little. This chain connects TRBV18 to TRBJ2-7; D perhaps matches TRBD1 (6 bases). Trimming stripped 8 bases from V and 0 bases from J, with 14 bases between. Germline V lookup: CDR1 KGHSH, CDR2 LQKENI. This CDR3 has 14 residues. This chain's CDR3 is CASKVTGSSYEQYF. The CDR3 region has the DNA TGTGCCAGCAAGGTGACAGGCAGCTCCTACGAGCAGTACTTC. The entire variable domain, with the rest obtained from reference TRBV18 and TRBJ2-7, is as follows: NAGVMQNPRHLVRRRGQEARLRCSPMKGHSHVYWYRQLPEEGLKFMVYLQKENIIDESGMPKERFSAEFPKEGPSILRIQQVVRGDSAAYFCASKVTGSSYEQYFGPGTRLTVT.

Details on this clonotype: For a library built for alpha chains, this beta chain is a stray read; little rests on its size. The chain links TRBV4-2 to TRBJ2-1; D is undetermined. V lost 0 bases, J lost 10 bases, and 7 bases lay in between. The CDR3 is 12 residues long. Per the germline V gene, CDR1 is LGHNA and CDR2 is YNFKEQ. CDR3: CASSQDFTEQFF. For the CDR3, the DNA is TGTGCCAGCAGCCAAGATTTTACAGAGCAGTTCTTC.

This clonotype was counted many times. This beta chain is off target for a library built for alpha chains, so its abundance means little. The J gene is TRBJ2-4, the V gene TRBV2; possible D gene TRBD1, 5 bases. The V and J ends lost 7 bases and 0 bases respectively, with 7 bases between them. The length of the CDR3 is 13 residues. CDR1 and CDR2 from the germline V gene are SNHLY and FYNNEI. The CDR3 region is CASTGLAKNIQYF. As DNA, the CDR3 is TGTGCCAGCACAGGGTTAGCCAAAAACATTCAGTACTTC.

This clonotype was observed many times. This beta chain is an unintended read in a library built for alpha chains; its size means little. The chain links TRBV24-1 to TRBJ1-6; unclear D gene. CDR3 size: 16 residues. CDR1 KGHDR and CDR2 SFDVKD come from the germline V gene. V dropped 7 bases and J dropped 0 bases, with 12 bases sitting between them. The CDR3: CATRHRLCSYNSPLHF. CDR3 DNA: TGTGCCACCAGACACAGATTATGCTCCTATAATTCACCCCTCCACTTT.

Ten or more counts support this clonotype. The library was built for alpha chains, so this beta chain is an off-target read and its size means little. The gene calls are TRBV28 and TRBJ1-2; D is undetermined. CDR1 is MDHEN, CDR2 SYDVKM, per germline. Trimming removed 2 bases from V and 1 base from J, with 5 bases in between. The CDR3 consists of 13 residues. This CDR3 reads CASSLGVNYGYTF. In DNA, the CDR3 is TGTGCCAGCAGTTTAGGCGTTAACTATGGCTACACCTTC.

On this clonotype: The library was designed around alpha chains, so this beta chain is a stray read whose abundance carries little weight. This chain uses TRBV20-1 with TRBJ2-1, with unresolved D. CDR3 size: 13 residues. V lost 4 bases to trimming and J lost 6 bases, with 13 bases between them. Looked up from germline, CDR1 is DFQATT and CDR2 is SNEGSKA (reference sequence). This chain's CDR3 is CSAMARSPNEQFF. As DNA, the CDR3 is TGCAGTGCTATGGCCCGCTCCCCCAATGAGCAGTTCTTC.

This clonotype came up many times. Little can be read into the size of this beta chain, an off-target read in a library designed for alpha chains. J is TRBJ2-5 and V is TRBV20-1; 8 positions match TRBD1. From germline, CDR1 is DFQATT and CDR2 SNEGSKA (reference sequence). This CDR3 comprises 14 residues. Unmatched junction bases numbered 5, after V lost 0 bases and J lost 5 bases. For the CDR3, the DNA is TGCAGTGCTAGAGATTCAGGGGGCTGGGAGACCCAGTACTTC. Translating it yields CSARDSGGWETQYF.

This clonotype was counted at least ten times. This beta chain is an off-target read within a library intended for alpha chains, so its frequency means little. The chain employs TRBV28 and TRBJ2-1; the D call may be TRBD1 or TRBD2 (6 bases each). The germline CDR1 and CDR2 sequences are MDHEN and SYDVKM. V gave up 2 bases and J gave up 1 base, with 12 bases separating them. This CDR3 is built from 16 residues. CDR3: CASSLRGGHSYNEQFF. CDR3 sequence (DNA): TGTGCCAGCAGTTTACGAGGGGGGCATTCCTACAATGAGCAGTTCTTC.

This clonotype is deemed medium-sized. The library was designed around alpha chains, so this beta chain is a stray read whose abundance carries little weight. The chain combines TRBV19 with TRBJ1-4; perhaps TRBD1 as D (6 bases). The CDR3 covers 15 residues. CDR1 is LNHDA, CDR2 SQIVND, per germline (reference sequence). The V end lost 6 bases, the J end lost 4 bases, and 15 bases lay between the germline ends. Here the CDR3 DNA reads TGTGCCAGTAGCAGAGGACAGCCCAGTAATGAAAAACTGTTTTTT. Translating gives CASSRGQPSNEKLFF.

With regard to this clonotype: The size of this beta chain means little, since it is a stray read in a library made for alpha chains. The rearrangement joins TRBV4-1 to TRBJ2-3, with no clear D. Deletions cut 4 bases from V and 0 bases from J, with 11 bases between. The CDR3 runs to 15 residues. Germline assignment: CDR1 MGHRA and CDR2 YSYEKL. The DNA of the CDR3 is TGCGCCAGCAGCCTAACGGCGCATAGCACAGATACGCAGTATTTT. This sequence encodes CASSLTAHSTDTQYF.

This clonotype came up many times. This beta chain is a stray sequence in a library constructed for alpha chains; its clone size is not meaningful. The chain is built from TRBV5-5 and TRBJ2-5; perhaps TRBD2 as D (5 bases). Germline CDR1 is SGHKS and CDR2 is YYEKEE (reference sequence). V lost 6 bases, J lost 5 bases, and 14 bases lay in between. The CDR3 is made up of 13 amino acids. The CDR3 loop reads CASTLATGETQYF. CDR3 sequence (DNA): TGTGCCAGCACCCTAGCTACCGGGGAGACCCAGTACTTC.

Only a few counts were recorded for this clonotype. The size of this beta chain means little, since it is a stray read in a library made for alpha chains. J is TRBJ2-1 and V is TRBV6-5; 7 bases line up with TRBD1. The CDR3 spans 16 residues. Germline V gene sequence: CDR1 MNHEY, CDR2 SVGAGI. The ends lost 6 bases at V and 4 bases at J; junction bases unmatched: 12. The CDR3 DNA is TGTGCCAGCAGCCCCAGGGGGAAGATGGGATACAATGAGCAGTTCTTC. The encoded protein is CASSPRGKMGYNEQFF.

This clonotype occurred many times. This beta chain is an off-target read within a library intended for alpha chains, so its frequency means little. This chain joins TRBV5-1 and TRBJ2-5; unclear D gene. V lost 0 bases to trimming and J lost 5 bases, with 11 bases between them. The length of the CDR3 is 14 residues. Per germline, CDR1 SGHRS and CDR2 YFSETQ. The CDR3 DNA reads as TGCGCCAGCAGCTTGGGGTCACACGGGGAGACCCAGTACTTC. Encoded protein: CASSLGSHGETQYF.

This clonotype is deemed medium-sized. This beta chain is a stray sequence in a library constructed for alpha chains; its clone size is not meaningful. The chain uses TRBV4-2 and TRBJ2-2; D gene ambiguous. The length of the CDR3 is 18 residues. Germline V gene sequence: CDR1 LGHNA, CDR2 YNFKEQ. The V and J ends lost 1 base and 0 bases respectively, with 15 bases between them. CDR3 loop: CASSQVLLHSANTGELFF. The CDR3 nucleotides are TGTGCCAGCAGCCAAGTTTTACTGCATTCCGCGAACACCGGGGAGCTGTTTTTT.

Many counts were recorded for this clonotype. The library was built for alpha chains, so this beta chain is an off-target read and its size means little. This chain connects TRBV9 to TRBJ2-5; weak D call: TRBD2 (6 bases). CDR1 is SGDLS and CDR2 is YYNGEE in the germline V gene. CDR3 length: 15 amino acids. Trimming stripped 3 bases from V and 4 bases from J, with 16 bases between. Here the CDR3 reads CASSAESRRGETQYF. CDR3 nucleotide sequence: TGTGCCAGCAGCGCCGAGTCCCGGCGGGGAGAGACCCAGTACTTC.

In regard to this clonotype: Little can be read into the size of this beta chain, an off-target read in a library designed for alpha chains. The chain is built from TRBV29-1 and TRBJ2-5, with D hard to call. The CDR3 runs to 18 residues. The germline V and J ends were trimmed by 3 bases and 0 bases, with 23 bases remaining between them. Germline-derived CDR1 and CDR2 are SQVTM and ANQGSEA. CDR3 loop: CSVEGSLERLHDQETQYF. In DNA form, the CDR3 reads TGCAGCGTTGAGGGCTCACTTGAGCGATTACACGACCAAGAGACCCAGTACTTC.

This clonotype is termed medium-sized. As an off-target read in a library built for alpha chains, this beta chain has a frequency of little significance. V and J are TRBV30 and TRBJ2-2; possibly TRBD1 for D (5 bases). Trimming left V 1 base short and J 5 bases short, with 8 bases between. Germline values: CDR1 GTSNPN, CDR2 SVGIG (reference sequence). The CDR3 is 13 amino acids. CDR3 in DNA: TGTGCCTGGAGTGCCTCAGGGACCGGGGAGCTGTTTTTT. This gives the protein CAWSASGTGELFF.

In this sample, this clonotype turned up many times. This beta chain appears as a stray read in a library generated for alpha chains; its size is not informative. The J gene is TRBJ2-7, the V gene TRBV10-3; D might be TRBD1 (5 bases). V lost 5 bases to trimming and J lost 2 bases, with 10 bases between them. Germline V gene sequence: CDR1 ENHRY, CDR2 SYGVKD. This CDR3 region has 13 residues. The CDR3 coding sequence is TGTGCCATCAGTTTTGACAGCACCTACGAGCAGTACTTC. This sequence encodes CAISFDSTYEQYF.

The table lists this clonotype with many counts. It is unclear where the CDR3 begins or ends on the DNA, so no DNA is shown, and the CDR3 is as TCRdb lists it. The size of this beta chain means little, since it is a stray read in a library made for alpha chains. The chain employs TRBV28 and TRBJ1-6; TRBD1, the D gene given by the table, was not confirmed from the DNA. The CDR3 contains 16 residues when both ends are counted. CDR1 MDHEN and CDR2 SYDVKM come from the germline V gene. The chain's CDR3 is CASSTSGKLLSSPLHF.

This clonotype is deemed medium-sized. This beta chain is an off-target read within a library intended for alpha chains, so its frequency means little. V is TRBV10-3 and J is TRBJ1-3; 8 bases are shared with TRBD1. The CDR3 loop spans 16 amino acids. V was clipped by 5 bases and J by 4 bases; unmatched bases: 10. The germline V gene has CDR1 ENHRY and CDR2 SYGVKD. The CDR3 coding sequence is TGTGCCATCAGTCAAAATCCAGGGGGCGACGGAAACACCATATATTTT. Its translation is CAISQNPGGDGNTIYF.

About this clonotype itself: This may stem from a read error, because a much larger clone lies one nucleotide away. It is likely a read error, because the conserved phenylalanine at the end of the CDR3 is missing. This beta chain is off target for a library built for alpha chains, so its abundance means little. The chain recombines TRBV3-1 with TRBJ1-1; possibly TRBD1 for D (6 bases). The CDR3 extends over 15 amino acids. Germline V lookup: CDR1 LGHDT, CDR2 YNNKEL (reference sequence). Trimming stripped 4 bases from V and 1 base from J, with 13 bases between. The CDR3 DNA reads TGTGCCAGCAGCCCGTCCGGGACACCGAACACTGAAGCTTTCTCT. Amino acids: CASSPSGTPNTEAFS.

This clonotype was observed many times. Because this beta chain is a stray read in a library intended to capture alpha chains, its abundance should not be given much weight. The rearrangement links TRBV7-2 to TRBJ2-7; TRBD2 aligns across 8 bases. The CDR3 totals 14 residues. Per the germline V gene, CDR1 is SGHTA and CDR2 is FQGNSA. The V and J ends lost 8 bases and 6 bases, in that order; junction bases with no gene match: 12. This CDR3 is CASRRPGGNREQYF. CDR3 DNA sequence: TGTGCCAGCCGCCGCCCGGGGGGGAACCGCGAGCAGTACTTC.

In its sample, this clonotype is medium-sized. This beta chain is a stray read from a library made for alpha chains; its abundance is not meaningful. This sequence joins TRBV28 and TRBJ1-1; D ambiguous. The CDR3 sequence is 13 residues long. Per germline, CDR1 MDHEN and CDR2 SYDVKM. The V gene lost 2 bases and the J gene lost 2 bases, with 6 bases spanning the gap. The CDR3 spells CASSLGSNTEAFF. The DNA for the CDR3 is TGTGCCAGCAGTTTAGGGAGTAACACTGAAGCTTTCTTT.